This TCR beta chain was identified during a study of blood T cell repertoires in COVID-19. Study at large: The study drew acute and convalescent COVID-19 samples from the United States, Italy and Spain.

As processed by the authors: By means of reference gene primer amplification, nucleated cell counts were estimated. TCRdb's copy holds only in-frame clones and misses some; the assay was immunoSEQ multiplex PCR. V and J calls plus clone size are reproduced from that table; the DNA served to infer D and trimming. The sample has about 180,000 clones; approximately 77% are singletons. CDR3 length equals 13 residues. Per the germline V gene, CDR1 is SNHLY and CDR2 is FYNNEI. V lost 2 bases, J lost 4 bases, and 9 bases lay in between. V is TRBV2 and J is TRBJ2-7; unclear D gene. The sequenced material came from peripheral blood. This receptor was taken from a woman of 80 years or more with active or convalescent COVID-19. CDR3 DNA sequence: TGTGCCAGCAGTGAACGTTACATTTACGAGCAGTACTTC. Translation: CASSERYIYEQYF. The full variable domain, rest sourced from reference TRBV2 and TRBJ2-7, is EPEVTQTPSHQVTQMGQEVILRCVPISNHLYFYWYRQILGQKVEFLVSFYNNEISEKSEIFDDQFSVERPDGSNFTLKIRSTKLEDSAMYFCASSERYIYEQYFGPGTRLTVT.